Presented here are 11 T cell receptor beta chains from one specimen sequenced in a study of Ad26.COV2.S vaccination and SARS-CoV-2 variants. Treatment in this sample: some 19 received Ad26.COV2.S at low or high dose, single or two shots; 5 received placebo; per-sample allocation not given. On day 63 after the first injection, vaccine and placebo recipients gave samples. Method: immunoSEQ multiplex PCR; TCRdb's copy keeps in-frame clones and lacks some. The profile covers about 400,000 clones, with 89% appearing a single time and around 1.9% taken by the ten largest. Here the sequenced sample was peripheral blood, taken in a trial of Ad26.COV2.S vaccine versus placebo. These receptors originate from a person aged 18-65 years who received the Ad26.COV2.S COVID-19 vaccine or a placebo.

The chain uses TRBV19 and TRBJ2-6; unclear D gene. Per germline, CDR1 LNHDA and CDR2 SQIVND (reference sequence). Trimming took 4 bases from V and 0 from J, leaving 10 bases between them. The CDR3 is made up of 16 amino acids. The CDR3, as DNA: TGTGCCAGTAGTAGGTCACGTACCTCTGGGGCCAACGTCCTGACTTTC. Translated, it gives CASSRSRTSGANVLTF.

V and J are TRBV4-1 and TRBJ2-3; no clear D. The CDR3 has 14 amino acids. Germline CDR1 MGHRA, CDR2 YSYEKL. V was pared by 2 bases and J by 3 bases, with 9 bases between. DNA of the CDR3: TGCGCCAGCAGCCAAACCCCTAGGACAGATACGCAGTATTTT. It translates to CASSQTPRTDTQYF.

CDR3 region: CATSGGQIPNTIYF. For the CDR3, the DNA is TGTGCCACCAGTGGGGGCCAGATTCCCAACACCATATATTTT. This chain links TRBV24-1 with TRBJ1-3, with D tentatively TRBD1 (5 bases). Trimming left V 5 bases short and J 7 bases short, with 14 bases between. The CDR3 is made up of 14 amino acids. The germline gives CDR1 KGHDR, CDR2 SFDVKD.

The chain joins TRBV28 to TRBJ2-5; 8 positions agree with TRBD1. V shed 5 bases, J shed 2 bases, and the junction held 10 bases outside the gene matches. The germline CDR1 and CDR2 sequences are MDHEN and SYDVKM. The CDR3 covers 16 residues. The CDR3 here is CASSLIRGRSQETQYF. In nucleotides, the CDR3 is TGTGCCAGCAGTCTAATCAGGGGGCGCAGTCAAGAGACCCAGTACTTC. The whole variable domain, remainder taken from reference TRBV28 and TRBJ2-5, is DVKVTQSSRYLVKRTGEKVFLECVQDMDHENMFWYRQDPGLGLRLIYFSYDVKMKEKGDIPEGYSVSREKKERFSLILESASTNQTSMYLCASSLIRGRSQETQYFGPGTRLLVL.

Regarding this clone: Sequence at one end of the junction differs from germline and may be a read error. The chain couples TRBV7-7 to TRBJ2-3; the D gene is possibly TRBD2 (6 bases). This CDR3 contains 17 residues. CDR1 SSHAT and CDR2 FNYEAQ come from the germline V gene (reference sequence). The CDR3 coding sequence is TGTGCTAGCAGCCCACTGCCGCTGGACGGGAGAACAGATACGCAGTATTTT. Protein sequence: CASSPLPLDGRTDTQYF.

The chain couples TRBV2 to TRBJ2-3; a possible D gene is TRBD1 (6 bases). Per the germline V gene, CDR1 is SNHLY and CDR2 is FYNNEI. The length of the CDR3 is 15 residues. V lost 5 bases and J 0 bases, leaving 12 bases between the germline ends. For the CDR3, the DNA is TGTGCCAGCAGTTACGGGACATATAGCACAGATACGCAGTATTTT. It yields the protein CASSYGTYSTDTQYF.

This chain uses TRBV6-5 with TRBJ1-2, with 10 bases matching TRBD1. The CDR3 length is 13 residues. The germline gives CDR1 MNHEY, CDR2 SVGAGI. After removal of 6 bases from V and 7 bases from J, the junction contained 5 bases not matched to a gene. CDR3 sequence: CASSPGTGAGYTF. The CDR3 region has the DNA TGTGCCAGCAGCCCGGGGACAGGGGCTGGCTACACCTTC.

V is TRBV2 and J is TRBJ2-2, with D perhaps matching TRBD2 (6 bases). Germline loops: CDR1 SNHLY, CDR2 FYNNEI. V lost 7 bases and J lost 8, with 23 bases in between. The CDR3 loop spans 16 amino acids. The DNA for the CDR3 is TGTGCCAGCAATGGCCGGGACTCGCAGCCGGGTGGGGAGCTGTTTTTT. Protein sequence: CASNGRDSQPGGELFF.

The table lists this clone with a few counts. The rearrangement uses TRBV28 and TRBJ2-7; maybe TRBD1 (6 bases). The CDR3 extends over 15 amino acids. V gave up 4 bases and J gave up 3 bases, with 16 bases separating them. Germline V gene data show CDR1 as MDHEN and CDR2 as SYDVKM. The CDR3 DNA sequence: TGTGCCAGCAGTTCACCTCGGACAGCTGGCTACGAGCAGTACTTC. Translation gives CASSSPRTAGYEQYF.

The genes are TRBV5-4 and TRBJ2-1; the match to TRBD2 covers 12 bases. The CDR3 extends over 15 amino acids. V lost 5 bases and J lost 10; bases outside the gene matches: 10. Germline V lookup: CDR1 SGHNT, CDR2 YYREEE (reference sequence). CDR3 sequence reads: CASREQLAGGGEQFF. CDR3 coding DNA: TGTGCCAGCAGGGAACAACTAGCGGGAGGTGGCGAGCAGTTCTTC. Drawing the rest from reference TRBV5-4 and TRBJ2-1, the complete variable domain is ETGVTQSPTHLIKTRGQQVTLRCSSQSGHNTVSWYQQALGQGPQFIFQYYREEENGRGNFPPRFSGLQFPNYSSELNVNALELDDSALYLCASREQLAGGGEQFFGPGTRLTVL.

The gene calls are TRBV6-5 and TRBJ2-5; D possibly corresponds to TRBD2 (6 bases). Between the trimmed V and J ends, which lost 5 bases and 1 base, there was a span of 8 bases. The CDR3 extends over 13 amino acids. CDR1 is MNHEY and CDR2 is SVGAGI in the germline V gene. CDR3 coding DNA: TGTGCCAGCAGTACCGGGAGCCAAGAGACCCAGTACTTC. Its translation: CASSTGSQETQYF.